This record covers a single T cell receptor beta chain. What it recognizes is unknown. The germline V gene has CDR1 LGHDT and CDR2 YNNKEL (reference sequence). The CDR3 is 12 residues long. TCRdb re-called the 5' RACE reads and shows each CDR3 protein once, DNA omitted. In total, the table holds some 390,000 distinct CDR3 sequences. The entry originates in a study of T cells expressing NK-cell markers. Study as a whole: Cells sorted as CD3+CD56+NKG2C+, CD3+CD56+NKG2C- and CD3+CD56-NKG2C+ T cells supplied the TCR beta repertoires. Study results and caveats: HCMV specificity of expanded NKG2C+ T cell clones remained unclear. A few donors' CD3+CD56-NKG2C+ cells were dominated by the same clonotypes. The contribution of dominant NKG2C+ clonotypes to CD8+ T cells in roughly six donors was roughly 1.0-8%.

V is TRBV3-1 and J is TRBJ1-1; TCRdb lists TRBD1, though no DNA is available to test this call. The sequence was collected from a woman between 50 and 59 years old in good health. Sequencing input: blood T cells: a sorted CD56 or NKG2C T cell subset, CD4+ or CD8+ T cells, or bulk PBMC T cells (not recorded which). The CDR3 sequence: CASSHPDREAFF.